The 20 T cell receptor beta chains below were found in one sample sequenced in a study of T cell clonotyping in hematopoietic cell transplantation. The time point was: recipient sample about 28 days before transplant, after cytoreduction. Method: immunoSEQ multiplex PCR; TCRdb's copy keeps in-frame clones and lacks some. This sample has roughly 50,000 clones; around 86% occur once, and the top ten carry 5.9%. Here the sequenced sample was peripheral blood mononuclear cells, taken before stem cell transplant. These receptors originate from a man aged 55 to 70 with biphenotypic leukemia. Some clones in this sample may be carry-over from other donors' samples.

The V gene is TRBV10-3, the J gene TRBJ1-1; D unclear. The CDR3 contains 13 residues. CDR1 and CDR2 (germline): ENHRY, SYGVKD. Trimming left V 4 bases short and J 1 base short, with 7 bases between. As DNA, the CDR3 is TGTGCCATCAGTGTTGGGGAGAACACTGAAGCTTTCTTT. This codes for CAISVGENTEAFF.

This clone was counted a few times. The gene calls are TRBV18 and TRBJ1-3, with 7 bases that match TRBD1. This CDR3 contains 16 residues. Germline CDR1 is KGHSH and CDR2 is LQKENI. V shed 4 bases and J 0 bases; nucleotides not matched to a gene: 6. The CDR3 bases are TGTGCCAGCTCACTCGGGACAGTCCACTCTGGAAACACCATATATTTT. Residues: CASSLGTVHSGNTIYF.

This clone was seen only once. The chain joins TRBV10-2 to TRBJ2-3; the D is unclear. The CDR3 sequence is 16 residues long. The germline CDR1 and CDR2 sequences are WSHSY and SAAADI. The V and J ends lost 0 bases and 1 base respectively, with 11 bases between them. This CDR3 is CASSESEGLGTDTQYF. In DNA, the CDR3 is TGCGCCAGCAGTGAGTCAGAAGGGCTGGGCACAGATACGCAGTATTTT.

The chain's CDR3 is CASSYSSSGVNEKLFF. The CDR3 DNA reads TGTGCCAGCAGTTACTCGTCTTCCGGGGTTAATGAAAAACTGTTTTTT. V and J are TRBV6-5 and TRBJ1-4; D is ambiguous. V was trimmed by 0 bases and J by 4 bases, leaving 12 bases between them. Germline CDR1 and CDR2: MNHEY and SVGAGI. The CDR3 is made up of 16 amino acids.

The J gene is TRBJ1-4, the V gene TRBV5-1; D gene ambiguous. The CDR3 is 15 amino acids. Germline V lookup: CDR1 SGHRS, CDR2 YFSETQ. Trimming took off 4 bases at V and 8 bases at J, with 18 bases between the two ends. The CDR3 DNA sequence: TGCGCCAGCAGCCGAATACAGAGCGCGGGCGAAAAACTGTTTTTT. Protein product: CASSRIQSAGEKLFF.

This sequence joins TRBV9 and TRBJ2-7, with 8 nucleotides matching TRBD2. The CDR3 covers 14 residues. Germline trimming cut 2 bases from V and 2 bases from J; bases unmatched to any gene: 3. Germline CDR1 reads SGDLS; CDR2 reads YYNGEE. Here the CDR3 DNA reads TGTGCCAGCAGCGTGGCGGGAGGCCCCTACGAGCAGTACTTC. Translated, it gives CASSVAGGPYEQYF.

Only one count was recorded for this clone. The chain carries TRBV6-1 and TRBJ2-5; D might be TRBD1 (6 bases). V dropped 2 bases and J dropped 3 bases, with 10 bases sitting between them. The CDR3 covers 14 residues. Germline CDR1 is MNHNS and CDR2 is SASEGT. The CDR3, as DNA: TGTGCCAGCAGTGAATGGGGACAAAAAGAGACCCAGTACTTC. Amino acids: CASSEWGQKETQYF.

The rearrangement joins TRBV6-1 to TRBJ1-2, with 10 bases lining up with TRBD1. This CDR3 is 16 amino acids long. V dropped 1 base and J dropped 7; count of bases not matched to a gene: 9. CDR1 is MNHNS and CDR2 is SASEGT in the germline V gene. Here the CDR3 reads CASSEVETGGRGGYTF. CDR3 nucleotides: TGTGCCAGCAGTGAAGTCGAGACAGGGGGCCGAGGTGGCTACACCTTC.

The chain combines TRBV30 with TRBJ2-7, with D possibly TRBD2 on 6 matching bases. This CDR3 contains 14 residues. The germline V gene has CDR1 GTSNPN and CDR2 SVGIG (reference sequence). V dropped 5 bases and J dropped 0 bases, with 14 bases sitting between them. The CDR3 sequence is CAWGGEGRSYEQYF. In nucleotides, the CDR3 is TGTGCCTGGGGAGGGGAAGGGCGCTCCTACGAGCAGTACTTC. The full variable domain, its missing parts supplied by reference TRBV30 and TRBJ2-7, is SQTIHQWPATLVQPVGSPLSLECTVEGTSNPNLYWYRQAAGRGLQLLFYSVGIGQISSEVPQNLSASRPQDRQFILSSKKLLLSDSGFYLCAWGGEGRSYEQYFGPGTRLTVT.

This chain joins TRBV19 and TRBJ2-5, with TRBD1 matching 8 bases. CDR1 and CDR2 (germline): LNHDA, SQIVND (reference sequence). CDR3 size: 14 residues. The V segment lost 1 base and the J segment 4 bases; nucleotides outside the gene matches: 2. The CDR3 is CASSIVGTGETQYF. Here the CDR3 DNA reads TGTGCCAGTAGTATAGTCGGGACAGGAGAGACCCAGTACTTC.

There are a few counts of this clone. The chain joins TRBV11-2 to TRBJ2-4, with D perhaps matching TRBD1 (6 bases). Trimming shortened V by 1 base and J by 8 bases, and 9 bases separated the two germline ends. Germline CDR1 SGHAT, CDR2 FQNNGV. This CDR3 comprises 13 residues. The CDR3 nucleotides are TGTGCCAGCAGCTTAGGGGACAACGACATTCAGTACTTC. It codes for CASSLGDNDIQYF.

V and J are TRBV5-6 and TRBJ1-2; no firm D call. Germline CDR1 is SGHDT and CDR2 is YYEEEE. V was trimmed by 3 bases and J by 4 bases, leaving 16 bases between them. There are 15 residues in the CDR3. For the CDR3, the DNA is TGTGCCAGCAGCTCAGCTCCGGTCGCTCTCTATGGCTACACCTTC. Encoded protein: CASSSAPVALYGYTF.

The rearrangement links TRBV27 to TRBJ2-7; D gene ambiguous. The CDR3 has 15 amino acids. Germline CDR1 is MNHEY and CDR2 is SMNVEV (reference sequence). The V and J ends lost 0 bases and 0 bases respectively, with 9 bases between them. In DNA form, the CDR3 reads TGTGCCAGCAGTTTATCTCCTTCGAGCTCCTACGAGCAGTACTTC. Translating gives CASSLSPSSSYEQYF.

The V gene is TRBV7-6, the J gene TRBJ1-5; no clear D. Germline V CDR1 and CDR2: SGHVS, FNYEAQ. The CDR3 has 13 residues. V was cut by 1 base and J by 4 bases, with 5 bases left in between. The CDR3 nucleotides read TGTGCCAGCAGCTTAGAGGTGAATCAGCCCCAGCATTTT. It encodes CASSLEVNQPQHF.

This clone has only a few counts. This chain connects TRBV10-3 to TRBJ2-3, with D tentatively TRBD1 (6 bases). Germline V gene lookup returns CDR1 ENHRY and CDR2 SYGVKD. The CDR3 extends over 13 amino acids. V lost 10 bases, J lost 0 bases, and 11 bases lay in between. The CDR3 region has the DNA TGTGCCAGCCTGGGGGCCAGCACAGATACGCAGTATTTT. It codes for CASLGASTDTQYF.

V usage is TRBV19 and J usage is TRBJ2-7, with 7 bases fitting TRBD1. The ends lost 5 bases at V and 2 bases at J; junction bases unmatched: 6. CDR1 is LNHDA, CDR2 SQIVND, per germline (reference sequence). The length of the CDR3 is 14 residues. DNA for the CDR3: TGTGCCAGTAGTGCTTACAGGGGCGCCTACGAGCAGTACTTC. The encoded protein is CASSAYRGAYEQYF.

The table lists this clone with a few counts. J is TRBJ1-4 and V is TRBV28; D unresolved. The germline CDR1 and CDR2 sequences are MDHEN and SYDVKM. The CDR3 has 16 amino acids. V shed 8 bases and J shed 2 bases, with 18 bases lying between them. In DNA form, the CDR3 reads TGTGCCAGCGGAGGCCTGATTACCAGGACTAATGAAAAACTGTTTTTT. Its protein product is CASGGLITRTNEKLFF.

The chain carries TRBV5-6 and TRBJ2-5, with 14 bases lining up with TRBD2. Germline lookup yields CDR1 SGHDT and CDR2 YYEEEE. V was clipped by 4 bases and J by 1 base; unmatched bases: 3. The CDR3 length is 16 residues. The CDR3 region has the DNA TGTGCCAGCAGCCCCGGACTAGCGGGAGGCCAAGAGACCCAGTACTTC. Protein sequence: CASSPGLAGGQETQYF.

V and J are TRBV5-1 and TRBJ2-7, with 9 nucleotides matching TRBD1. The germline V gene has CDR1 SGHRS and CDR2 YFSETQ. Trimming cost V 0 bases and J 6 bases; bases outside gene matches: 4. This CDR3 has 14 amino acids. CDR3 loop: CASSLGTGDREQYF. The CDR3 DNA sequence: TGCGCCAGCAGCTTGGGGACAGGGGATCGCGAGCAGTACTTC.

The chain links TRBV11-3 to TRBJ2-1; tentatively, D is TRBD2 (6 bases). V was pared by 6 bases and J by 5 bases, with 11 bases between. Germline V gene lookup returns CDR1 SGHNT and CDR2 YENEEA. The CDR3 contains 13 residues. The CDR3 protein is CASRGGTNNEQFF. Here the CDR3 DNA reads TGTGCCAGCAGGGGCGGGACCAACAATGAGCAGTTCTTC. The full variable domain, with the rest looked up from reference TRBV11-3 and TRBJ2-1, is EAGVVQSPRYKIIEKKQPVAFWCNPISGHNTLYWYLQNLGQGPELLIRYENEEAVDDSQLPKDRFSAERLKGVDSTLKIQPAELGDSAVYLCASRGGTNNEQFFGPGTRLTVL.